This T cell receptor beta chain was retrieved from a study of cytomegalovirus exposure and HLA in healthy donors. 13 Jbeta primers and 60 Vbeta primers were used for the PCR. The data were produced by immunoSEQ multiplex PCR, yet TCRdb's version contains in-frame clones alone and is incomplete. Seen here are under 90,000 clones, around 80% observed once, and the top ten hold approximately 2.3%. Trimming stripped 1 base from V and 2 bases from J, with 12 bases between. CDR3 length: 15 residues. Germline CDR1 reads MNHNS; CDR2 reads SASEGT. This TCR was sampled from a man aged 35-49 years in good health and CMV-seronegative. Source material: PBMCs. This chain links TRBV6-1 with TRBJ2-7, with D maybe TRBD1 (6 bases). DNA for the CDR3: TGTGCCAGCAGTGAAGGTTTAGGGGGTACCTACGAGCAGTACTTC. The encoded protein is CASSEGLGGTYEQYF.